This T cell receptor beta chain is from a study of blood T cell repertoires in COVID-19. On the study more broadly: COVID-19 samples, acute and convalescent, were from the United States, Italy and Spain. T cells, B-cell-depleted T cells, or PBMCs provided the cDNA or gDNA that served as material.

The CDR3 is made up of 15 amino acids. The germline V and J ends were trimmed by 0 bases and 0 bases, with 8 bases remaining between them. Original analysis: Reference gene primer amplification in the assay estimated nucleated cell counts. Repertoires were generated with immunoSEQ multiplex PCR, while TCRdb's copy carries only in-frame clones and drops some. The DNA was the basis for D and trimming; V, J and clone size are from that table. This sample yields over 100,000 clones, of which 82% are seen a single time; roughly 7.9% belongs to the top ten. V usage is TRBV23-1 and J usage is TRBJ1-2; D ambiguous. TRBV23-1 is filed as an ORF, its function uncertain. The specimen was peripheral blood. The TCR sequence derives from a man between 65 and 80 years old with acute or convalescent COVID-19. The CDR3 sequence is CASSQSRRTNYGYTF. The CDR3 DNA sequence: TGCGCCAGCAGTCAATCCAGAAGAACTAACTATGGCTACACCTTC.